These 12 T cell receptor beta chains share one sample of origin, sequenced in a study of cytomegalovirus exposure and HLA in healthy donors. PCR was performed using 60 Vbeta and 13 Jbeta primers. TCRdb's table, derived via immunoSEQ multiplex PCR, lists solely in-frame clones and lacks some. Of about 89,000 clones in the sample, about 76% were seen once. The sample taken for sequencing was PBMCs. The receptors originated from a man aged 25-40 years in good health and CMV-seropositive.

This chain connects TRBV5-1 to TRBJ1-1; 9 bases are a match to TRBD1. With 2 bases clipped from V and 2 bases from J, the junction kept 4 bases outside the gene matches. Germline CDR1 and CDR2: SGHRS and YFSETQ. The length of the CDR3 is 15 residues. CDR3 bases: TGCGCCAGCAGCTTAGGGACAGGGTTAAACACTGAAGCTTTCTTT. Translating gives CASSLGTGLNTEAFF.

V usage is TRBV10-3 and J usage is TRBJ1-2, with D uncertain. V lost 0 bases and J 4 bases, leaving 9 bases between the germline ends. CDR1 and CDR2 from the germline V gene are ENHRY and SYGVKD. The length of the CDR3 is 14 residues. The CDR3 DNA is TGTGCCATCAGTGAGTCGTGGGAGCCCTATGGCTACACCTTC. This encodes CAISESWEPYGYTF.

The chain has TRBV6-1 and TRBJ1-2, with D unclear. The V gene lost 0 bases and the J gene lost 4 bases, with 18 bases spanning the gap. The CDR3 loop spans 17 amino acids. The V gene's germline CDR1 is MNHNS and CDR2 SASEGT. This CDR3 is CASSEAPGMVPAYGYTF. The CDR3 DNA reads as TGTGCCAGCAGTGAAGCCCCGGGTATGGTCCCGGCCTATGGCTACACCTTC.

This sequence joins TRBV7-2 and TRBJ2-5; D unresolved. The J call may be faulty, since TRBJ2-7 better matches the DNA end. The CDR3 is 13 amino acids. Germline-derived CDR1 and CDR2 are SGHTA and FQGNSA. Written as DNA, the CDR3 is TGTGCCAGCAGCTTAGGTAGAGCCTACGAGCAGTACTTC. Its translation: CASSLGRAYEQYF.

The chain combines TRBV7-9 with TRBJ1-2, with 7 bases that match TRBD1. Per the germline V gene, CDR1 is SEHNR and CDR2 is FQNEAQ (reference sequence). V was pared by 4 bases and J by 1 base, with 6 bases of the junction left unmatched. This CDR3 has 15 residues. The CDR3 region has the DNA TGTGCCAGCAGCTCCGGACAGGATATTAACTATGGCTACACCTTC. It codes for CASSSGQDINYGYTF.

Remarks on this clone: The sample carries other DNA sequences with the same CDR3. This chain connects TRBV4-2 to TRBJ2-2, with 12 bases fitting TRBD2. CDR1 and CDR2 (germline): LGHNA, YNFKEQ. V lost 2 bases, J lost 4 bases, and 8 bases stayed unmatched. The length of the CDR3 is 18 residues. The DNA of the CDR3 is TGTGCCAGCAGCCAATCGACTAGCGGGGGAGCGGGCACCGGGGAGCTGTTTTTT. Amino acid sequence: CASSQSTSGGAGTGELFF.

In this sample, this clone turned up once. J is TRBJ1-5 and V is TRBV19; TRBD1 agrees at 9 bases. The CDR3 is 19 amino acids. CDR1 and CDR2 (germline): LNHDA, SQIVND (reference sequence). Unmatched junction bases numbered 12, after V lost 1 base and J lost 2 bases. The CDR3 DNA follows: TGTGCCAGTAGTATAGCTGGGACAGGGTTCATGTCTGGCAATCAGCCCCAGCATTTT. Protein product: CASSIAGTGFMSGNQPQHF.

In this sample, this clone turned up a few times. CDR3 coding DNA: TGTGCCAGCAGTGCCACTGGGACAGGGAATGGCTACACCTTC. This translates into CASSATGTGNGYTF. The chain links TRBV6-4 to TRBJ1-2; 9 bases line up with TRBD1. Germline assignment: CDR1 MRHNA and CDR2 SNTAGT. Unmatched junction bases numbered 6, after V lost 4 bases and J lost 6 bases. There are 14 residues in the CDR3.

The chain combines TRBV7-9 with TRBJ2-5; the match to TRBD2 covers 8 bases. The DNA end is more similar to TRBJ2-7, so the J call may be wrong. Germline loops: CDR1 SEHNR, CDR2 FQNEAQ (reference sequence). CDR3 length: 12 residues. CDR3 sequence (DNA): TGTGCCAGCAGCCCTCGGGGGGGCGAGCAGTACTTC. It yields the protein CASSPRGGEQYF.

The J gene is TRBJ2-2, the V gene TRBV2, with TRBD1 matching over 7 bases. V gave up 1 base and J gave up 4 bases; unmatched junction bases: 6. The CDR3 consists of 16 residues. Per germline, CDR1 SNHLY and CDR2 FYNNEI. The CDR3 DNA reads TGTGCCAGCAGTGAAGTGGAAGGACAGGCCACCGGGGAGCTGTTTTTT. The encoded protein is CASSEVEGQATGELFF.

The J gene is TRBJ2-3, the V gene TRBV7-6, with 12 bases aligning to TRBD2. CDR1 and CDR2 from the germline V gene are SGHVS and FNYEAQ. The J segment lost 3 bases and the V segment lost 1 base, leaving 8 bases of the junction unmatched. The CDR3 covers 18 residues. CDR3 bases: TGTGCCAGCAGCTTAGTTTTACTAGCGGGGGGCAGGACAGATACGCAGTATTTT. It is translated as CASSLVLLAGGRTDTQYF.

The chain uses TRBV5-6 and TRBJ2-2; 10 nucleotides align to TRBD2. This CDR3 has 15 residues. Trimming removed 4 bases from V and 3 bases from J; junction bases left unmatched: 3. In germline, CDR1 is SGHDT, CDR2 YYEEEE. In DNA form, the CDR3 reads TGTGCCAGCAGCCTGGGACTAGCGTACACCGGGGAGCTGTTTTTT. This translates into CASSLGLAYTGELFF.